In its sample, the clone carrying this T cell receptor (beta chain) was seen many times. The sample is drawn from a study of T cells in Graves' hyperthyroidism and ophthalmopathy. TCR beta CDR3 regions were amplified from RNA. When the TCR CDR3 underwent first-round RT-PCR, the HTBI primer set was used. TCRdb reanalysed the multiplex PCR reads using MiXCR and keeps one entry per CDR3 protein. The table has roughly 380,000 distinct CDR3 sequences, roughly an eighth seen once. Germline CDR1 and CDR2: SGHAT and FQNNGV. This CDR3 has 15 amino acids. V gave up 0 bases and J gave up 5 bases, with 13 bases separating them.

Sequencing used blood. This clonotype was sampled from a young woman with Graves' hyperthyroidism. This chain joins TRBV11-2 and TRBJ2-5, with D hard to call. CDR3 residues: CASSLEGNYEETQYF. In DNA, the CDR3 is TGTGCCAGCAGCTTAGAGGGTAACTATGAGGAGACCCAGTACTTC. The whole variable domain, remainder taken from reference TRBV11-2 and TRBJ2-5, is EAGVAQSPRYKIIEKRQSVAFWCNPISGHATLYWYQQILGQGPKLLIQFQNNGVVDDSQLPKDRFSAERLKGVDSTLKIQPAKLEDSAVYLCASSLEGNYEETQYFGPGTRLLVL.